This T cell receptor beta chain is drawn from a study of somatic mutations in cytotoxic T cells in rheumatoid arthritis. Overall study context: There were some V beta antibody-stained T-cell populations flow-sorted at nearly 100% purity, and these included V beta1+ cells sequenced for TCRB. Study-wide points: There were about an eighth of the 65 patients in whom the largest CD8+ clone exceeded 20% of CD8+ cells.

With respect to this clone: Its specificity is unknown.

Trimming took 6 bases from V and 8 from J; bases not matched to a gene: 15. There are 17 residues in the CDR3. The V gene's germline CDR1 is SEHNR and CDR2 FQNEAQ (reference sequence). Sequencing was performed with immunoSEQ multiplex PCR; in TCRdb, only in-frame clones are kept and a portion is missing. The sample has some 38,000 clones, under 90% seen once. The sequenced sample consisted of CD8+ T cells sorted from blood. The clonotype originates from a man in his forties or fifties in good health. The chain employs TRBV7-9 and TRBJ2-1; 11 nucleotides agree with TRBD2. The CDR3 DNA reads TGTGCCAGCAGACTCGGGATAGCGGGAGGGCGAAGCGATGAGCAGTTCTTC. It codes for CASRLGIAGGRSDEQFF.